The subject of this entry is one T cell receptor (beta chain). Its antigen target is currently unknown. Its ends do not fully match the called genes, so a read error is possible. Donors were approximately 42 systemically healthy Caucasian individuals from Russia aged roughly 6 to 100 years. Each donor gave about 9.2 milliliters of peripheral blood, drawn into EDTA-treated Vacutainer tubes. Ficoll-Paque density-gradient centrifugation was used to isolate PBMCs, with at least 6 million per sample. Trizol reagent was used to extract total RNA from PBMCs, with at least 5.5 micrograms per sample. Naive CD45RAhigh/CD27high T cell percentages were measured by flow cytometry on a PBMC aliquot from every donor. The sample belongs to a study of blood T cells in healthy people across ages (dated by TCRdb to the mid-2010s). Background for the entire study: In model experiments, template switching captured about one uniquely barcoded TCR beta cDNA molecule for every two T cells. Age-related changes in TCR beta repertoire diversity were measured in the study by deep sequencing normalized with unique cDNA molecular identifiers. The donors were divided into four age groups: young (average approximately 15 years), middle-aged (around 37), aged (about 62) and long-lived (around 87). To avoid experimental bias, donors of different ages were distributed randomly across sequencing lanes. For two donors (one aged 18 to 30 and one aged 80 or older), the study analyzed two additional independent replicas of 1 million unique cDNA reads from the same blood draw. The investigation overall reported the following: Observed TCR beta diversity correlated strongly with the percentage of naive T cells measured by flow cytometry. Compared with the aged group, the long-lived group had more naive CD4+ T cells, fewer expanded clones and increased TCR diversity, a pattern suggesting age selection. As age increased, observed TCR beta diversity per million T cells dropped in a roughly linear way, and a significant reduction was already evident by age 40. The CMV infection status of donors was not known, potentially confounding age-related changes in expanded clonotypes. Because profiling used bulk unsorted PBMCs, naive and antigen-experienced compartments could not be compared conclusively. Estimates of total diversity based on one million sequenced T cells were considered lower bounds and underestimates.

The protocol used for the library was 5' RACE. The run used an Illumina HiSeq 2500. A second roughly 6 to 12 cycle PCR used a sample-barcoded 5' primer and a J-beta primer mix. Each TCR beta cDNA molecule received a unique molecular identifier from a template-switch 5' adaptor carrying 12 random nucleotides. Each sample yielded at least 3 million CDR3-containing paired-end reads. First-strand cDNA was synthesized from all RNA with the Mint cDNA synthesis kit, primed by a TRBC-specific oligonucleotide. All cDNA was treated with uracil-DNA glycosylase and then went through a first 18-cycle PCR with the universal primers M1SS and BC2_uni_R. In the paper's pipeline: Each sample was normalized by randomly selecting 1 million high-quality reads, each carrying a distinct molecular identifier. Instead of being binned into consensus sequences, reads that shared molecular identifiers were thrown out. MiTCR, run with a Q25 quality threshold and the strictest error-elimination algorithm, handled CDR3 identification, clonotype clustering and error correction. A nonparametric unseen species model with Euler transformation was used to estimate lower-bound total TCR beta diversity. The raw public data were reprocessed by TCRdb itself: fastp quality trimming at Q25, MiXCR clonotype calling, in-frame beta chains only. Each record represents a unique CDR3 protein, reported with the most common genes and DNA among its rows. The authors' filters were not applied to this entry. The sample table shows roughly 1.4 million distinct CDR3 sequences, and almost 60% are seen once. In total, the top ten clones hold about 6.3% of the sample.

Spanning cysteine to phenylalanine, the CDR3 consists of 13 amino acids. The read is trimmed to its CDR3 DNA, 39 bases read in frame from base 1. The CDR1 and CDR2 encoded by the germline V gene are SNHLY and FYNNEI. The receptor chain draws on TRBV2 and TRBJ2-1, with 9 bases aligning to TRBD2. Sequences were obtained from blood. The sequence was obtained from a man between 18 and 35 years old in good health. The nucleotide sequence reads TGTGCCAGCAGCGAAGGGACTAGCTTTGAGCAGTTCTTC. Translated, it reads CASSEGTSFEQFF.